This T cell receptor (beta chain) was captured in a study of T cell responses to AZD1222 COVID-19 vaccine. The table came from immunoSEQ multiplex PCR; TCRdb's copy has only in-frame clones and leaves some out. This table has under 100,000 clones, about 92% appearing once. The V gene's germline CDR1 is SNHLY and CDR2 FYNNEI. V lost 7 bases to trimming and J lost 3 bases; unmatched junction nucleotides: 8. The CDR3 extends over 14 amino acids. This chain joins TRBV2 and TRBJ2-5, with TRBD1 matching over 7 bases. This sequence originates from an adult who received the AZD1222 COVID-19 vaccine. The sample consisted of peripheral blood, taken 28 days after the second AZD1222 dose. The DNA for the CDR3 is TGTGCCAGCACCGGCCTACAGGGGAAAGAGACCCAGTACTTC. This sequence encodes CASTGLQGKETQYF.